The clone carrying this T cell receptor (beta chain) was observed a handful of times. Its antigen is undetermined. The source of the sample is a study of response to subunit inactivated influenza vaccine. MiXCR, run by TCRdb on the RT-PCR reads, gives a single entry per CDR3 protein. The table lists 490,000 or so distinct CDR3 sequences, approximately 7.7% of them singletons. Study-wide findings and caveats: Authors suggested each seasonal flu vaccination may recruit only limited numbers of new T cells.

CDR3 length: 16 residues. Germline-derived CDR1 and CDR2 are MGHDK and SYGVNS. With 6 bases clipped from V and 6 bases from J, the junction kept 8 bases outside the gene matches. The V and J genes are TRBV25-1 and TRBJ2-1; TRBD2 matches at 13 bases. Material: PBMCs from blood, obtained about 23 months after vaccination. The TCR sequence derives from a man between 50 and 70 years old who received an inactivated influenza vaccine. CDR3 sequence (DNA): TGTGCCAGCAGGGAAACGGGACTAGCGGGATTCAATGAGCAGTTCTTC. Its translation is CASRETGLAGFNEQFF.